The sequence of this TCR beta chain was determined in a study of siplizumab effects on memory and regulatory T cells. Concerning this clone: The antigen remains unidentified.

Only in-frame clones appear in the TCRdb table, and some are missing; sequencing was by immunoSEQ multiplex PCR. The data show 99,000 or so clones, about 93% seen once. V lost 5 bases and J 7 bases, leaving 14 bases between the germline ends. The CDR3 extends over 13 amino acids. Germline-derived CDR1 and CDR2 are MNHNY and SVGAGI (reference sequence). Points from the study as a whole: Siplizumab significantly brought down the alloreactive sequences that trace back to unstimulated CD4+ memory cells. The naive T cell population seemed more diverse than memory cells and seemed a major contributor to the alloresponse.

This receptor was identified in a human donor in good health. Material: CD4+ T cells sorted from blood. The chain employs TRBV6-6 and TRBJ1-1; the D is unclear. The CDR3: CASSGEPEGEAFF. The CDR3 DNA follows: TGTGCCAGCAGTGGGGAACCCGAGGGTGAAGCTTTCTTT.